This entry lists 10 T cell receptor beta chains sequenced from one sample in a study of blood T cell repertoires in COVID-19 (TCRdb year 2020). The library was obtained by the immunoSEQ multiplex PCR assay. TCRdb retrieved this table from immuneACCESS and kept in-frame rearrangements only. Not all clones are present; in checked studies, unresolved V genes account for under half, and no reason is known for the remainder. Across this sample there are nearly 400,000 clones, with around nine tenths seen only once. The ten largest clones represent about 1.8% of the sample. Sequences were obtained from PBMCs or T cells enriched from blood (not recorded which). Source of these receptors: a woman aged 30 to 39 who had recovered from COVID-19.

The chain combines TRBV19 with TRBJ1-4; no reliable D call. Germline CDR1 LNHDA, CDR2 SQIVND (reference sequence). V was pared by 6 bases and J by 8 bases, with 13 bases between. The CDR3 has 13 residues. Written as DNA, the CDR3 is TGTGCCAGTAGATTGGAGGGAGTGGAAAAACTGTTTTTT. Protein product: CASRLEGVEKLFF.

V usage is TRBV24-1 and J usage is TRBJ1-2, with TRBD1 as a possible D gene (5 bases). CDR3 length: 11 amino acids. The V and J ends lost 9 bases and 9 bases respectively, with 13 bases between them. The V gene's germline CDR1 is KGHDR and CDR2 SFDVKD. The CDR3 DNA follows: TGTGCCACCCGCGGCGCAGGGCGCTACACCTTC. This translates into CATRGAGRYTF.

This clone occurred a few times. This rearrangement joins TRBV2 to TRBJ2-7, with TRBD1 as a possible D gene (7 bases). Trimming removed 7 bases from V and 2 bases from J, with 12 bases in between. This CDR3 is built from 13 residues. The V gene's germline CDR1 is SNHLY and CDR2 FYNNEI. The CDR3 region has the DNA TGTGCCAGCACTGCAGGGGGGACCTACGAGCAGTACTTC. It is translated as CASTAGGTYEQYF.

The chain is built from TRBV16 and TRBJ1-2; TRBD1 matches 8 bases. CDR1 KGHSY and CDR2 FQNENV come from the germline V gene. Trimming removed 3 bases from V and 6 bases from J; junction bases left unmatched: 9. The CDR3 runs 15 residues. This CDR3 reads CASSQGQAELDGYTF. CDR3 coding DNA: TGTGCCAGCAGCCAGGGACAGGCGGAACTGGATGGCTACACCTTC.

The gene calls are TRBV5-6 and TRBJ1-5; TRBD1 matches at 7 bases. CDR1 and CDR2 from the germline V gene are SGHDT and YYEEEE. The CDR3 is 15 residues long. V shed 4 bases, J shed 6 bases, and the junction held 10 bases outside the gene matches. As DNA, the CDR3 is TGTGCCAGCAGCCAAGGACAGGTGATGGGTCAGCCCCAGCATTTT. Protein product: CASSQGQVMGQPQHF.

The sample holds a few counts of this clone. The chain is built from TRBV3-1 (or the pseudogene TRBV3-2) and TRBJ2-1, with D uncertain. V lost 4 bases to trimming and J lost 10 bases, with 8 bases between them. Germline V gives CDR1 LGHDT, CDR2 YNNKEL (reference sequence). CDR3 length: 11 amino acids. The CDR3 DNA is TGTGCCAGCAGCCGTCGGTGGGAGCAGTTCTTC. It is translated as CASSRRWEQFF.

The chain links TRBV7-8 to TRBJ1-2; TRBD1 agrees at 10 bases. The CDR3 has 15 residues. Germline V gives CDR1 SGHVS, CDR2 FQNEAQ. After removal of 5 bases from V and 5 bases from J, the junction contained 8 bases not matched to a gene. CDR3 DNA sequence: TGTGCCAGCAGCCCGCGACAGGGGGCTAGGTATGGCTACACCTTC. Encoded protein: CASSPRQGARYGYTF.

This rearrangement joins TRBV29-1 to TRBJ1-2; maybe TRBD1 (5 bases). The germline gives CDR1 SQVTM, CDR2 ANQGSEA. V was trimmed by 6 bases and J by 3 bases, leaving 11 bases between them. This CDR3 is built from 12 residues. CDR3 amino acids: CSVDSNDYGYTF. The CDR3 DNA sequence: TGCAGCGTCGACAGTAACGACTATGGCTACACCTTC. Looking up the rest from reference TRBV29-1 and TRBJ1-2 gives the full variable domain: SAVISQKPSRDICQRGTSLTIQCQVDSQVTMMFWYRQQPGQSLTLIATANQGSEATYESGFVIDKFPISRPNLTFSTLTVSNMSPEDSSIYLCSVDSNDYGYTFGSGTRLTVV.

This chain connects TRBV5-1 to TRBJ1-4, with 9 bases matching TRBD1. V trimming: 3 bases; J trimming: 7 bases; junction bases outside the gene matches: 4. Germline-derived CDR1 and CDR2 are SGHRS and YFSETQ. The CDR3 totals 14 residues. The CDR3 DNA reads TGCGCCAGCAGCTGGGACAGGGAGGGTGAAAAACTGTTTTTT. It codes for CASSWDREGEKLFF.

The J gene is TRBJ1-3, the V gene TRBV11-2; 7 nucleotides match TRBD1. V lost 1 base to trimming and J lost 8 bases; unmatched junction nucleotides: 8. This CDR3 has 15 residues. Germline V gene lookup returns CDR1 SGHAT and CDR2 FQNNGV. The chain's CDR3 is CASSLASQGPYTIYF. CDR3 DNA: TGTGCCAGCAGCTTAGCCTCACAGGGGCCGTACACCATATATTTT.